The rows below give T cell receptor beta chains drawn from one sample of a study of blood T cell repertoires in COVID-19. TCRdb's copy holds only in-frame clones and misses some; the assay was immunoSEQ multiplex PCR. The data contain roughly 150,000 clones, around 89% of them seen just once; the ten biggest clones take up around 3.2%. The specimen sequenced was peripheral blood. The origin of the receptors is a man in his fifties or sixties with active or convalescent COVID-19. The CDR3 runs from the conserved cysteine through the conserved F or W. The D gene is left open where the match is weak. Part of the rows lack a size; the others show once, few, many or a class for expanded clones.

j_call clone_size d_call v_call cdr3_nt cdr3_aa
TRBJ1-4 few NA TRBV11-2 TGTGCCAGCAGCTTAGCGTGGTCAGGGAATGAAAAACTGTTTTTT CASSLAWSGNEKLFF
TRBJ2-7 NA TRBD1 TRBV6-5 TGTGCCAGCAGTTGGGACAGCCGAAGCTCCTACGAGCAGTACTTC CASSWDSRSSYEQYF
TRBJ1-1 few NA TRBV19 TGTGCCAGTAGTTCGGACGGAGGTAACACTGAAGCTTTCTTT CASSSDGGNTEAFF
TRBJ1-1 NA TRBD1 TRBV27 TGTGCCAGCAGTTGGCGGGGACAGGGGTTAAACACTGAAGCTTTCTTT CASSWRGQGLNTEAFF
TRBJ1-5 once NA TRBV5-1 TGCGCCAGCAGCTTGGACGGGGGGTACAATCAGCCCCAGCATTTT CASSLDGGYNQPQHF
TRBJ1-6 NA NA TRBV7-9 TGTGCCAGCCGGCCGGCAGGGAACAATTCACCCCTCCACTTT CASRPAGNNSPLHF
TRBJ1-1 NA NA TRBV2 TGTGCCAGCAGTGAAGAAGTGGGAGGGAACACTGAAGCTTTCTTT CASSEEVGGNTEAFF
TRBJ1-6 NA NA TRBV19 TGTGCCAGTAGTCCCCCGTTCAGCAGGGCGCTTAATTCACCCCTCCACTTT CASSPPFSRALNSPLHF
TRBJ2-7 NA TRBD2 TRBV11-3 TGTGCCAGCAGCTCCGGATTCGGCGGGGGGCAATACGAGCAGTACTTC CASSSGFGGGQYEQYF
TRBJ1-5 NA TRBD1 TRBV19 TGTGCCAGTAGTATTCGGACAGGGCCTACCTATAGCAATCAGCCCCAGCATTTT CASSIRTGPTYSNQPQHF
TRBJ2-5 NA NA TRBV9 TGTGCCAGCAGCGTAGTGGGCGATAGGGAGACCCAGTACTTC CASSVVGDRETQYF
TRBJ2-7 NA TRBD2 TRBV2 TGTGCCAGCAGCTCGGGACTAGCTTTCTACGAGCAGTACTTC CASSSGLAFYEQYF
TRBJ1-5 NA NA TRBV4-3 TGCGCCAGCAGCCAAGAGGCGACAAAATATAGCAATCAGCCCCAGCATTTT CASSQEATKYSNQPQHF
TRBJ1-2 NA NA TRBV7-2 TGTGCCAGCAGCTTAGCCTACCCCTACTATGGCTACACCTTC CASSLAYPYYGYTF
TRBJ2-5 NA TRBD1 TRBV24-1 TGTGCCACCAGTGATTTGAGGGGGACAGGCGGGGAGGAGACCCAGTACTTC CATSDLRGTGGEETQYF
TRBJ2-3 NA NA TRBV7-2 TGTGCCAGCAGCTTAGAGGGGCGTGAAGAGACAGATACGCAGTATTTT CASSLEGREETDTQYF
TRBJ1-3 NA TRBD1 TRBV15 TGTGCCACAAGCCAGGGGGCTTATGGAAACACCATATATTTT CATSQGAYGNTIYF
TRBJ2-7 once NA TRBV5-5 TGTGCCAGCAGCTTGGAGACTGCTTCCCCCTACGAGCAGTACTTC CASSLETASPYEQYF
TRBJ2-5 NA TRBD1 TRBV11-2 TGTGCCAGCAGCTTGTTCCCTAGGGGACAGGGACTAAGAGAGACCCAGTACTTC CASSLFPRGQGLRETQYF
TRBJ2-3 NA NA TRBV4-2 TGTGCCAGCAGCCAGGAGGTGTGGGATACGCAGTATTTT CASSQEVWDTQYF
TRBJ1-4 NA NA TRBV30 TGTGCCTGGAGCAGGGGACGCCAGGAGGAAAAACTGTTTTTT CAWSRGRQEEKLFF
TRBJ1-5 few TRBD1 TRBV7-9 TGTGCCAGCAGCTTAGGGCAGGGGGCGCGGGATCAGCCCCAGCATTTT CASSLGQGARDQPQHF